Below, 10 T cell receptor beta chains from the same sample are listed, as sequenced in a study of blood T cell repertoires in COVID-19. The repertoire was sequenced with immunoSEQ multiplex PCR; TCRdb's copy has only in-frame clones and lacks some. The sample yields 250,000 to 350,000 clones, 80% to 90% seen once. Sequencing input: peripheral blood. The receptors come from a woman in her fifties or sixties with acute or convalescent COVID-19.

The chain links TRBV19 to TRBJ1-2; tentatively, D is TRBD1 (5 bases). Germline V gene sequence: CDR1 LNHDA, CDR2 SQIVND (reference sequence). This CDR3 has 15 amino acids. The V gene lost 5 bases and the J gene lost 5 bases, with 18 bases spanning the gap. CDR3: CASSLPAGVNYGYTF. The CDR3, as DNA: TGTGCCAGTAGTCTACCGGCGGGGGTTAATTATGGCTACACCTTC.

This chain joins TRBV30 and TRBJ1-2; D might be TRBD1 (6 bases). The germline V gene encodes CDR1 GTSNPN and CDR2 SVGIG (reference sequence). This CDR3 contains 15 residues. The V gene lost 3 bases and the J gene lost 2 bases, with 16 bases spanning the gap. CDR3 in amino acids: CAWSVPYRANYGYTF. CDR3 DNA: TGTGCCTGGAGCGTACCCTACAGGGCCAACTATGGCTACACCTTC.

The V gene is TRBV5-1, the J gene TRBJ2-5, with a tentative D call TRBD2 (7 bases). Trimming took off 0 bases at V and 2 bases at J, with 17 bases between the two ends. The V gene's germline CDR1 is SGHRS and CDR2 YFSETQ. The CDR3 has 17 residues. CDR3 DNA sequence: TGCGCCAGCAGCTTGGGTGCGGGGGCGAATTGGCAAGAGACCCAGTACTTC. Amino acids: CASSLGAGANWQETQYF.

This clone was detected only a few times. J is TRBJ2-1 and V is TRBV9, with TRBD2 matching 7 bases. This CDR3 is built from 14 residues. V lost 2 bases, J lost 7 bases, and 6 bases stayed unmatched. CDR1 and CDR2 (germline): SGDLS, YYNGEE. CDR3 sequence: CASSVVSGLNEQFF. The DNA of the CDR3 is TGTGCCAGCAGCGTGGTTAGCGGGCTTAATGAGCAGTTCTTC.

The rearrangement joins TRBV9 to TRBJ2-5; perhaps TRBD2 as D (6 bases). Germline CDR1 is SGDLS and CDR2 is YYNGEE. Trimming pared 0 bases from V and 7 bases from J, leaving 16 bases between. This CDR3 contains 15 residues. The DNA for the CDR3 is TGTGCCAGCAGCGTAGCTCAGGCGGGGCCGGGGACCCAGTACTTC. It specifies CASSVAQAGPGTQYF.

The chain links TRBV12-3 or TRBV12-4 to TRBJ1-2; D call uncertain. V was cut by 5 bases and J by 8 bases, with 15 bases left in between. This CDR3 is built from 13 residues. CDR3 coding DNA: TGTGCCAGCAGTCCAACGGGTTATGAGGGCTACACCTTC. As protein: CASSPTGYEGYTF.

The rearrangement joins TRBV7-2 to TRBJ2-2; D is ambiguous. Between the trimmed V and J ends, which lost 6 bases and 3 bases, there was a span of 8 bases. There are 13 residues in the CDR3. CDR1 is SGHTA and CDR2 is FQGNSA in the germline V gene. The CDR3 region has the DNA TGTGCCAGCAGACTAATTTACACCGGGGAGCTGTTTTTT. It specifies CASRLIYTGELFF.

V is TRBV30 and J is TRBJ2-2, with TRBD1 matching over 8 bases. From germline, CDR1 is GTSNPN and CDR2 SVGIG (reference sequence). The CDR3 sequence is 13 residues long. V lost 3 bases, J lost 7 bases, and 4 bases stayed unmatched. CDR3 sequence (DNA): TGTGCCTGGAGCAGGGGGCGGGACGGGGAGCTGTTTTTT. The encoded protein is CAWSRGRDGELFF.

The V and J genes are TRBV5-4 and TRBJ2-5; TRBD2 is a possible D gene (6 bases). Germline V gene lookup returns CDR1 SGHNT and CDR2 YYREEE (reference sequence). The CDR3 contains 14 residues. Trimming removed 4 bases from V and 4 bases from J, with 14 bases in between. CDR3 in DNA: TGTGCCAGCAGCCGGACGGGGGAAGGAGAGACCCAGTACTTC. Translated: CASSRTGEGETQYF.

The genes are TRBV5-8 and TRBJ1-4, with TRBD1 as a possible D gene (5 bases). CDR3 length: 15 residues. V was shortened by 2 bases and J by 5 bases, with 13 bases between the two germline ends. Germline V lookup: CDR1 SGHTS, CDR2 YDEGEE. CDR3 sequence reads: CASSFMKQENEKLFF. In DNA form, the CDR3 reads TGTGCCAGCAGCTTTATGAAACAGGAGAATGAAAAACTGTTTTTT.